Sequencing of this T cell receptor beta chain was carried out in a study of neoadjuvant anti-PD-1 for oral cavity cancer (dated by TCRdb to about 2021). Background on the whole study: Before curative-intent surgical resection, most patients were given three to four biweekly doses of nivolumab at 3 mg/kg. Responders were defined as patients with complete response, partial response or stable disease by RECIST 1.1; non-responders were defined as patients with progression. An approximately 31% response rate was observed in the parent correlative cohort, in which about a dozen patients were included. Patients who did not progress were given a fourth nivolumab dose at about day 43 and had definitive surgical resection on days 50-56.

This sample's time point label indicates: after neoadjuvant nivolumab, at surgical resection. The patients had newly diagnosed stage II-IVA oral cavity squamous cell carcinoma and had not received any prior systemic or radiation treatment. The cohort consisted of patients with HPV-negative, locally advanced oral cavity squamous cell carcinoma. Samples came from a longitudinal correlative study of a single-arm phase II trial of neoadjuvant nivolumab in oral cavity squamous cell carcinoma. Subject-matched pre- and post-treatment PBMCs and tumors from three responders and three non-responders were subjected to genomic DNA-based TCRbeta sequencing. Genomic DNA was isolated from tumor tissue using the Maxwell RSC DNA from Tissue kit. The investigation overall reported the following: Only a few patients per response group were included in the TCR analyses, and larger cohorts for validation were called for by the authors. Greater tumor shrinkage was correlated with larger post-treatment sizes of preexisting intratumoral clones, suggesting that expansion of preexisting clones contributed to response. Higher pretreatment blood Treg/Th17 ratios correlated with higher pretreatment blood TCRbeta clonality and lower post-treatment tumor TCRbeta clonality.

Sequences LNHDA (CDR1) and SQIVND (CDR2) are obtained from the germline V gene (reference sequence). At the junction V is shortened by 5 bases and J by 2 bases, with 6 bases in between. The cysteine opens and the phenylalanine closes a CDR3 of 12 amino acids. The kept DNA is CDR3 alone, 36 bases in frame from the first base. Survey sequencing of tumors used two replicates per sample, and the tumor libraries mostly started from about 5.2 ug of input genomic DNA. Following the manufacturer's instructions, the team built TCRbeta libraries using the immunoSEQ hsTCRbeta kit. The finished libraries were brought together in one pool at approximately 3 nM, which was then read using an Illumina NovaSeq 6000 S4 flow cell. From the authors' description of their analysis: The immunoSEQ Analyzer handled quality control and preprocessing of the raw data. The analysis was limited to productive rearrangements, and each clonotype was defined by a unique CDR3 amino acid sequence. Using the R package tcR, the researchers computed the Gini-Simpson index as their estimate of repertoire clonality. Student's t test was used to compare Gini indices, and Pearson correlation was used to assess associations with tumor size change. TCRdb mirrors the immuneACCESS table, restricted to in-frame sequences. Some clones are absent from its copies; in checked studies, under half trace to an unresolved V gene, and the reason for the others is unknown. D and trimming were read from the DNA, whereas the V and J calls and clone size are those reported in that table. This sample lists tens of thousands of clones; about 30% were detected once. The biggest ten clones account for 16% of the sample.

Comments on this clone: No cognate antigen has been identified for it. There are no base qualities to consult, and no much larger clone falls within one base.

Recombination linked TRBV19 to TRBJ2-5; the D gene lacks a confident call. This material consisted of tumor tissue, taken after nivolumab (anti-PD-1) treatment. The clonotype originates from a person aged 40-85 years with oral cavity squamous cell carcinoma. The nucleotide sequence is TGTGCCAGTAGTGCCATGCAAGAGACCCAGTACTTC. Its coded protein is CASSAMQETQYF.